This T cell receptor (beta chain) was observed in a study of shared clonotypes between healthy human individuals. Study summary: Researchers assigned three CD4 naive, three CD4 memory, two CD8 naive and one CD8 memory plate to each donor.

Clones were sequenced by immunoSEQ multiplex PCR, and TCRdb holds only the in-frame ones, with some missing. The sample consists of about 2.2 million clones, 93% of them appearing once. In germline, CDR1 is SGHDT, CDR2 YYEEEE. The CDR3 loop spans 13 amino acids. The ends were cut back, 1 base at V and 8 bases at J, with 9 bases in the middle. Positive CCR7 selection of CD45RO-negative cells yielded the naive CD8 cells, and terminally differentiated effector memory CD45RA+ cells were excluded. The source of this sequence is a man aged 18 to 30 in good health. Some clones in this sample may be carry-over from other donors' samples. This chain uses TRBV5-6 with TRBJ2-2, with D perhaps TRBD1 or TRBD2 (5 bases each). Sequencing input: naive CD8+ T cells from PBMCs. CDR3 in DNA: TGTGCCAGCAGCTTGTGGGGGTCTGGGGAGCTGTTTTTT. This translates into CASSLWGSGELFF.